Included here is one TCR beta chain sequence, with context. The T cells that were sequenced for TCR beta were CD8+ and CD4+ cells from blood. The multiple sclerosis controls were treatment-naive patients with relapsing-remitting disease that was stable or active. Purification of the CD8+ and CD4+ T cells relied on negative isolation, and TEMRA cells underwent FACS enrichment. The CDR3 loop spans 12 amino acids. Trimming took 2 bases from V and 6 from J, leaving 4 bases between them. CDR1 and CDR2 from the germline V gene are KGHDR and SFDVKD. An amount of RNA that ranged from roughly 0.45 to 1 ug was reverse transcribed with random hexamers. Amplification of TCR beta CDR3 spanned 54 Vbeta and 13 Jbeta via immunoSEQ multiplex PCR. TCRdb reprocessed the immunoSEQ multiplex PCR reads with MiXCR, giving one entry per CDR3 protein. The sample lists 170,000 or so distinct CDR3 sequences; about 93% were seen once.

These data are taken from a study of CD8 T cells in Susac syndrome. The specimen sequenced was CD4+ T cells from PBMCs. The receptor's source is a human donor with multiple sclerosis. The chain recombines TRBV24-1 with TRBJ1-5; D is unclear. As DNA, the CDR3 is TGTGCCACCAGTGATTCCGGTCAGCCCCAGCATTTT. This codes for CATSDSGQPQHF.